The rows below give T cell receptor beta chains drawn from one sample of a study of blood T cell repertoires in COVID-19. Libraries were prepared by immunoSEQ multiplex PCR; TCRdb keeps only in-frame clonotypes and omits some of them. This sample yields 160,000 or so clones, of which around 79% are seen a single time; more than 6.5% belongs to the top ten. The sample comprised peripheral blood. The receptors originated from a woman aged 55-70 years with COVID-19, enrolled during active disease. CDR3s include the opening cysteine and the closing phenylalanine or tryptophan. The D gene is left open where the match is weak. Expanded clones are given a class, and other clones once, few, many or no size at all.

V gene	J gene	clone size	D gene	CDR3 protein	CDR3 DNA
TRBV15	TRBJ2-1	-	-	CATSRGGGGYNEQFF	TGTGCCACCAGCAGAGGGGGAGGGGGCTACAATGAGCAGTTCTTC
TRBV10-3	TRBJ2-1	-	-	CAISESVVTVGTYNEQFF	TGTGCCATCAGTGAGTCTGTAGTTACAGTCGGAACCTACAATGAGCAGTTCTTC
TRBV5-1	TRBJ2-5	-	TRBD2	CASTRTSPGQETQYF	TGCGCCAGCACCAGGACTAGCCCTGGCCAAGAGACCCAGTACTTC
TRBV3-1/TRBV3-2	TRBJ1-5	-	-	CASSSRDDSNQPQHF	TGTGCCAGCAGCTCCCGGGATGATAGCAATCAGCCCCAGCATTTT
TRBV6-6	TRBJ2-5	-	TRBD1	CASSYPGQGSETQYF	TGTGCCAGCAGTTACCCGGGACAGGGGTCAGAGACCCAGTACTTC
TRBV27	TRBJ2-2	-	-	CASSWGPGELFF	TGTGCCAGCAGTTGGGGGCCCGGGGAGCTGTTTTTT
TRBV19	TRBJ2-3	-	-	CASSIGGPTDTQYF	TGTGCCAGTAGTATCGGGGGTCCCACAGATACGCAGTATTTT
TRBV9	TRBJ2-1	-	TRBD2	CASSVVAGGPYNEQFF	TGTGCCAGCAGCGTAGTCGCGGGAGGGCCTTACAATGAGCAGTTCTTC
TRBV2	TRBJ1-1	-	-	CASSEQGGNTEAFF	TGTGCCAGCAGTGAACAGGGAGGGAACACTGAAGCTTTCTTT
TRBV4-3	TRBJ1-2	few	-	CASSQGGTLDDYGYTF	TGCGCCAGCAGCCAGGGGGGGACACTCGACGACTATGGCTACACCTTC
TRBV7-2	TRBJ1-6	-	-	CASSLYFSPLHF	TGTGCCAGCAGCTTATATTTCTCACCCCTCCACTTT
TRBV19	TRBJ1-3	-	-	CASSPTRGGNTIYF	TGTGCCAGTAGCCCGACCCGAGGTGGAAACACCATATATTTT
TRBV19	TRBJ2-7	-	TRBD1	CASSIGWDRRGYEQYF	TGTGCCAGTAGTATCGGGTGGGACAGGCGGGGCTACGAGCAGTACTTC
TRBV28	TRBJ1-2	once	-	CAVRLRLNYGYTF	TGTGCCGTAAGACTGAGACTCAACTATGGCTACACCTTC
TRBV18	TRBJ1-2	-	-	CASSPEPDSNYGYTF	TGTGCCAGCTCACCCGAGCCGGACAGCAACTATGGCTACACCTTC
TRBV10-3	TRBJ2-3	-	-	CAIAPVAGRSTDTQYF	TGTGCCATCGCACCCGTGGCAGGCCGAAGCACAGATACGCAGTATTTT
TRBV2	TRBJ2-5	-	TRBD2	CASSEAPGLGETQYF	TGTGCCAGCAGTGAAGCCCCAGGACTAGGGGAGACCCAGTACTTC
TRBV5-1	TRBJ2-1	-	TRBD2	CASSLEREFNEQFF	TGCGCCAGCAGCTTGGAGCGGGAGTTCAATGAGCAGTTCTTC
TRBV18	TRBJ1-3	-	-	CASSPIPQASGNTIYF	TGTGCCAGCTCACCAATTCCTCAGGCCTCTGGAAACACCATATATTTT
TRBV4-3	TRBJ2-6	-	-	CASSPLTVPGANVLTF	TGCGCCAGCAGCCCTCTGACAGTGCCCGGGGCCAACGTCCTGACTTTC
TRBV5-1	TRBJ2-2	-	-	CASSLYTGMPGELFF	TGCGCCAGCAGCTTGTATACAGGGATGCCCGGGGAGCTGTTTTTT
TRBV27	TRBJ1-5	-	-	CASSFLNQPQHF	TGTGCCAGCAGTTTTCTAAATCAGCCCCAGCATTTT
TRBV9	TRBJ2-5	-	-	CASSVVGGPLGETQYF	TGTGCCAGCAGCGTAGTTGGGGGCCCCCTTGGGGAGACCCAGTACTTC
TRBV11-1	TRBJ1-1	-	-	CASRSQANTEAFF	TGTGCCAGCCGGTCACAGGCGAACACTGAAGCTTTCTTT
TRBV24-1	TRBJ2-3	many	TRBD2	CATSDLDLAGGTDTQYF	TGTGCCACCAGTGATTTAGACCTAGCGGGGGGCACAGATACGCAGTATTTT
TRBV18	TRBJ2-6	-	-	CASSLITGSGANVLTF	TGTGCCAGCTCACTTATCACAGGGTCTGGGGCCAACGTCCTGACTTTC
TRBV15	TRBJ2-5	-	-	CATSRDGGTQYF	TGTGCCACCAGCAGAGATGGCGGGACCCAGTACTTC
TRBV5-4	TRBJ1-2	many	TRBD1	CASYGTDNGYTF	TGTGCCAGTTATGGGACAGATAATGGCTACACCTTC
TRBV9	TRBJ1-2	-	-	CASSVTGTPNYGYTF	TGTGCCAGCAGCGTAACCGGGACACCCAACTATGGCTACACCTTC
TRBV11-2	TRBJ2-5	once	TRBD1	CASSLGTGQETQYF	TGTGCCAGCAGCTTAGGGACAGGACAAGAGACCCAGTACTTC
TRBV15	TRBJ2-3	-	-	CATSRGRGRTDTQYF	TGTGCCACCAGCAGAGGGCGGGGGCGGACAGATACGCAGTATTTT
TRBV7-2	TRBJ2-3	-	TRBD2	CASSWEGRFPDTQYF	TGTGCCAGCAGCTGGGAGGGGAGATTTCCAGATACGCAGTATTTT
TRBV6-5	TRBJ2-1	-	TRBD2	CASRSAGGRVNEQFF	TGTGCCAGCAGGTCCGCGGGGGGGCGTGTAAATGAGCAGTTCTTC
TRBV11-3	TRBJ2-5	-	-	CASSLSTGAETQYF	TGTGCCAGCAGCTTATCGACAGGAGCAGAGACCCAGTACTTC
TRBV27	TRBJ2-3	-	-	CASSLSRVLASDTQYF	TGTGCCAGCAGTTTATCGCGGGTTCTAGCGTCAGATACGCAGTATTTT
TRBV15	TRBJ1-5	once	-	CATSRPSQPQHF	TGTGCCACCAGCAGGCCGAGTCAGCCCCAGCATTTT
TRBV20-1	TRBJ2-5	few	TRBD2	CSASGLAGGDQETQYF	TGCAGTGCTAGTGGTCTAGCGGGAGGGGATCAAGAGACCCAGTACTTC
TRBV9	TRBJ2-3	-	-	CASSVGGRGTDTQYF	TGTGCCAGCAGCGTAGGAGGGAGAGGGACAGATACGCAGTATTTT
TRBV7-2	TRBJ1-2	few	-	CASSLRSAGPYGYTF	TGTGCCAGCAGCCTAAGGAGTGCAGGGCCCTATGGCTACACCTTC
TRBV15	TRBJ1-4	-	TRBD1	CATSRGGTVNEKLFF	TGTGCCACCAGCAGAGGCGGGACAGTTAATGAAAAACTGTTTTTT
TRBV19	TRBJ1-3	-	-	CASSIRKESGNTIYF	TGTGCCAGTAGTATCCGGAAGGAGTCGGGAAACACCATATATTTT
TRBV7-2	TRBJ2-3	few	TRBD2	CASSFRPGLAGGVQYF	TGTGCCAGCAGCTTTCGACCGGGACTAGCGGGGGGAGTGCAGTATTTT
TRBV5-1	TRBJ2-1	-	TRBD2	CASSLVAGSSYNEQFF	TGCGCCAGCAGCTTGGTAGCGGGAAGCTCCTACAATGAGCAGTTCTTC
TRBV4-3	TRBJ1-2	-	-	CASSASRARISSYTF	TGCGCCAGCAGCGCGTCGAGGGCAAGAATATCTAGCTACACCTTC
TRBV28	TRBJ1-5	-	-	CASRPGHMAQPQHF	TGTGCCAGCAGACCTGGACATATGGCTCAGCCCCAGCATTTT
TRBV14	TRBJ2-1	-	-	CASSQDLVQGSFF	TGTGCCAGCAGCCAAGATTTAGTCCAGGGATCGTTCTTC
TRBV19	TRBJ2-2	-	-	CASSIAENTGELFF	TGTGCCAGTAGTATAGCAGAGAACACCGGGGAGCTGTTTTTT
TRBV14	TRBJ1-2	-	TRBD1	CASSQDQSGTGLLYYGYTF	TGTGCCAGCAGCCAAGATCAGTCGGGGACAGGCCTTCTTTACTATGGCTACACCTTC
TRBV24-1	TRBJ1-3	-	TRBD1	CATEDRAGNTIYF	TGTGCCACCGAGGACAGGGCTGGAAACACCATATATTTT
TRBV5-1	TRBJ1-1	once	TRBD1	CASSSNTGGNTEAFF	TGCGCCAGCAGCTCCAACACAGGGGGGAACACTGAAGCTTTCTTT
TRBV6-2/TRBV6-3	TRBJ1-2	-	TRBD1	CASSSDRGDQRIYGYTF	TGTGCCAGCAGCTCTGACAGGGGAGACCAACGAATCTATGGCTACACCTTC
TRBV11-3	TRBJ1-1	-	-	CASSLTGKNTEAFF	TGTGCCAGCAGCTTAACAGGGAAGAACACTGAAGCTTTCTTT
TRBV2	TRBJ2-5	few	-	CASDTASTQETQYF	TGTGCCAGCGATACAGCAAGCACACAAGAGACCCAGTACTTC
TRBV9	TRBJ2-3	-	TRBD1	CASSSGTDLDTQYF	TGTGCCAGCTCATCCGGGACAGACTTAGATACGCAGTATTTT